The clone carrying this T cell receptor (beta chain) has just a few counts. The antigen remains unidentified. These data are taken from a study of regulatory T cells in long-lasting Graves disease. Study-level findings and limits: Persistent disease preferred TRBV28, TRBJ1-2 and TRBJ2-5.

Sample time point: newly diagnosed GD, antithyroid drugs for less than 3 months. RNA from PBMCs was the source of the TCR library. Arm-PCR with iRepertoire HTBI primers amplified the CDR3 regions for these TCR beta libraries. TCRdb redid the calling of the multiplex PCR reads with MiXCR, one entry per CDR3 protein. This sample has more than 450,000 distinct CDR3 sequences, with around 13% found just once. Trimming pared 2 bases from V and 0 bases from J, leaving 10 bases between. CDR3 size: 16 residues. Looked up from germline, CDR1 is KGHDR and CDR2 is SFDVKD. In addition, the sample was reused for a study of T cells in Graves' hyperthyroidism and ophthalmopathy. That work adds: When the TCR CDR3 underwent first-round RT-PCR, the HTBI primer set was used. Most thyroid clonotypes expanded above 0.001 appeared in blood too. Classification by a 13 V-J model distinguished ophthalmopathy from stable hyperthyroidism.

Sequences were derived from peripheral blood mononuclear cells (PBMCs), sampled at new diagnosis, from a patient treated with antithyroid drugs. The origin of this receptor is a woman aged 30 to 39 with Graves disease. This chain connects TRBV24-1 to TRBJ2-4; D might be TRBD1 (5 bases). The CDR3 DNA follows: TGTGCCACCAGTGATTCCACAGGAAGAGCCAAAAACATTCAGTACTTC. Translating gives CATSDSTGRAKNIQYF.